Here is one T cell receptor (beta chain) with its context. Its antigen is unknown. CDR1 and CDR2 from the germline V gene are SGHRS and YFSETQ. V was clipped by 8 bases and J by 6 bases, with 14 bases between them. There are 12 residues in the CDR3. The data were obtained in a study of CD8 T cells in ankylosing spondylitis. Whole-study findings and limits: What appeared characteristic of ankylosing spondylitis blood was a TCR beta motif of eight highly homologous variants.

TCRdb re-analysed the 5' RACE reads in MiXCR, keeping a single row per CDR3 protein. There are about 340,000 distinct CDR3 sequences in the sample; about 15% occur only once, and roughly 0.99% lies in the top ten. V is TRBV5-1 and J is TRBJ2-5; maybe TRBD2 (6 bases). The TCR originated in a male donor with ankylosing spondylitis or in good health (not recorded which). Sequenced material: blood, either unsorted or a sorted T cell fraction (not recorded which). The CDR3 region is CASSEGGKTQYF. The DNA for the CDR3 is TGCGCCAGTTCGGAGGGAGGAAAGACCCAGTACTTC.